This T cell receptor beta chain emerged from a study of cytomegalovirus exposure and HLA in healthy donors. Whole-study findings and limits: Analysis was performed later, and it showed HLA-associated TCR beta chains to be more clonally expanded than equally common others. Productive rates of about 90% or about 30% were seen for most TCR beta V segments in an earlier analysis.

Healthy bone marrow donors formed the donor group. Comment on this clone: Antigen specificity is unknown.

V was clipped by 5 bases and J by 4 bases; unmatched bases: 8. This CDR3 comprises 15 residues. Germline V gene lookup returns CDR1 SGHTA and CDR2 FQGNSA. Both 60 Vbeta primers and 13 Jbeta primers went into the PCR. TCRdb's table, derived via immunoSEQ multiplex PCR, lists solely in-frame clones and lacks some. The sample shows 150,000 to 200,000 clones, about four fifths of them seen only once. V and J are TRBV7-2 and TRBJ2-7; 10 nucleotides align to TRBD2. The TCR was taken from a man between 18 and 29 years old in good health and CMV-seronegative. Sequenced sample: PBMCs. CDR3 sequence reads: CASSALAGGLYEQYF. The CDR3 DNA is TGTGCCAGCAGCGCATTAGCGGGGGGTCTGTACGAGCAGTACTTC.